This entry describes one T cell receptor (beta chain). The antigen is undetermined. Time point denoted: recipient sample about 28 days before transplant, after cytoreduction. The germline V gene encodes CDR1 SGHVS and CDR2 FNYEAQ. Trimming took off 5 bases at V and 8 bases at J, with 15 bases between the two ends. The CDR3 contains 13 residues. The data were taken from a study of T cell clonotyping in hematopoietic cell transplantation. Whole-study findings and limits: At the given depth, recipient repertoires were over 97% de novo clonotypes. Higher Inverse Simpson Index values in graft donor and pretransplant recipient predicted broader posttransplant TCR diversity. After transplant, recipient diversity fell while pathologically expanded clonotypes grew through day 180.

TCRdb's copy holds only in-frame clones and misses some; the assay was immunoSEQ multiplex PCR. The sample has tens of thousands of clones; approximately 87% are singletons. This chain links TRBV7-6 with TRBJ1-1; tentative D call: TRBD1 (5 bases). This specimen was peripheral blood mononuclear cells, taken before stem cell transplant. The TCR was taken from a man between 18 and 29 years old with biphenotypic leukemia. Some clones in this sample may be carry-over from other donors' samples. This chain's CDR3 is CASSLRTSGEAFF. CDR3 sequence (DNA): TGTGCCAGCAGCCTCAGGACATCGGGGGAAGCTTTCTTT.